The next 26 T cell receptor beta chains were all read from a single sample in a study of T cells of healthy individuals. MiXCR, applied by TCRdb to the 5' RACE reads, yields one record per CDR3 protein. The sample records around 79,000 distinct CDR3 sequences, around 5.1% being singletons. All receptors derive from a female donor in good health.

Concerning this clonotype itself: A read error may be the cause here, since a much bigger clone is one base away. The chain joins TRBV12-3 or TRBV12-4 to TRBJ1-5; no definite D call. CDR3 size: 16 residues. The CDR3 DNA is TGTGCCAGCAGTCCGCCATCCACCTACGGCAATCAGCCCCAGAATTTT. Translated: CASSPPSTYGNQPQNF.

This chain connects TRBV27 to TRBJ1-2; D is unclear. Trimming left V 6 bases short and J 2 bases short, with 16 bases between. The CDR3 spans 15 residues. Looked up from germline, CDR1 is MNHEY and CDR2 is SMNVEV (reference sequence). The CDR3 DNA reads as TGTGCCAGCAGCCTTTTTAGTACGGGGAACTATGGCTACACCTTC. As protein: CASSLFSTGNYGYTF.

This clonotype occurred many times. The chain uses TRBV9 and TRBJ1-1, with D maybe TRBD1 (5 bases). With 3 bases removed from V and 5 bases from J, the gap between germline ends came to 14 bases. Per the germline V gene, CDR1 is SGDLS and CDR2 is YYNGEE. CDR3 length equals 14 residues. CDR3 residues: CASSATRVGTEAFF. CDR3 in DNA: TGTGCCAGCAGCGCAACCAGGGTCGGGACTGAAGCTTTCTTT.

This clonotype was recorded a few times. V gene TRBV7-8 combines with J gene TRBJ1-2, with D possibly being TRBD1 (6 bases). V was clipped by 1 base and J by 8 bases, with 17 bases between them. Germline V gene sequence: CDR1 SGHVS, CDR2 FQNEAQ. The CDR3 is made up of 15 amino acids. The CDR3 DNA is TGTGCCAGCAGCTTAGGGGGGCGGGCGGACAGAGGCTACACCTTC. Residues: CASSLGGRADRGYTF.

In its sample, this clonotype was seen many times. The chain carries TRBV10-2 and TRBJ2-5; weak D call: TRBD1 (5 bases). The CDR3 is 14 amino acids. Germline CDR1 is WSHSY and CDR2 is SAAADI. Trimming removed 0 bases from V and 1 base from J, with 6 bases in between. DNA of the CDR3: TGCGCCAGCAGTGAGTCTACAGGCCAAGAGACCCAGTACTTC. Translated, it gives CASSESTGQETQYF.

This clonotype appeared many times. V is TRBV30 and J is TRBJ1-2; possible D gene TRBD1, 6 bases. The ends were cut back, 3 bases at V and 4 bases at J, with 15 bases in the middle. CDR3 size: 14 residues. The germline CDR1 and CDR2 sequences are GTSNPN and SVGIG (reference sequence). In DNA, the CDR3 is TGTGCCTGGAGCGCCAGAACAGGGACCTATGGCTACACCTTC. Translated: CAWSARTGTYGYTF. Drawing the rest from reference TRBV30 and TRBJ1-2, the complete variable domain is SQTIHQWPATLVQPVGSPLSLECTVEGTSNPNLYWYRQAAGRGLQLLFYSVGIGQISSEVPQNLSASRPQDRQFILSSKKLLLSDSGFYLCAWSARTGTYGYTFGSGTRLTVV.

This clonotype was counted at least ten times. The chain carries TRBV30 and TRBJ1-6; no definite D call. Between the trimmed V and J ends, which lost 0 bases and 0 bases, there was a span of 3 bases. From germline, CDR1 is GTSNPN and CDR2 SVGIG (reference sequence). The CDR3 is 14 amino acids. CDR3 region: CAWSVGSYNSPLHF. As DNA, the CDR3 is TGTGCCTGGAGTGTCGGCTCCTATAATTCACCCCTCCACTTT.

V gene TRBV10-3 combines with J gene TRBJ1-6; D not resolved. The CDR3 runs to 16 residues. Trimming removed 4 bases at V and 0 bases at J, with 10 bases between. Germline CDR1 ENHRY, CDR2 SYGVKD. As DNA, the CDR3 is TGTGCCATCAGTGTGCAGTCTCGCTCCTATAATTCACCCCTCCACTTT. This gives the protein CAISVQSRSYNSPLHF.

This clonotype was picked up a small number of times. The chain employs TRBV20-1 and TRBJ1-6, with D tentatively TRBD1 (6 bases). This CDR3 contains 17 residues. Trimming removed 5 bases at V and 0 bases at J, with 17 bases between. The germline V gene has CDR1 DFQATT and CDR2 SNEGSKA (reference sequence). This chain's CDR3 is CSAVRQEDFSYNSPLHF. CDR3 bases: TGCAGTGCTGTTCGACAGGAAGACTTCTCCTATAATTCACCCCTCCACTTT.

This sequence joins TRBV30 and TRBJ1-1; D gene unclear. Germline-derived CDR1 and CDR2 are GTSNPN and SVGIG (reference sequence). Trimming left V 1 base short and J 1 base short, with 4 bases between. The CDR3 runs to 12 residues. In nucleotides, the CDR3 is TGTGCCTGGAGTGGGTGGAACACTGAAGCTTTCTTT. Translation: CAWSGWNTEAFF.

This clonotype was picked up a small number of times. The chain couples TRBV28 to TRBJ2-5; a weak D match, TRBD2 (6 bases). V gave up 4 bases and J gave up 7 bases, with 16 bases separating them. Germline V gene data show CDR1 as MDHEN and CDR2 as SYDVKM. The CDR3 is 14 residues long. Here the CDR3 DNA reads TGTGCCAGCAGTTCCCGGCAGGGACTGGGGACCCAGTACTTC. This sequence encodes CASSSRQGLGTQYF. Drawing the rest from reference TRBV28 and TRBJ2-5, the complete variable domain is DVKVTQSSRYLVKRTGEKVFLECVQDMDHENMFWYRQDPGLGLRLIYFSYDVKMKEKGDIPEGYSVSREKKERFSLILESASTNQTSMYLCASSSRQGLGTQYFGPGTRLLVL.

This clonotype was seen repeatedly, ten times or more. This chain joins TRBV29-1 and TRBJ2-7; 8 nucleotides align to TRBD1. The CDR3 contains 13 residues. The J segment lost 7 bases and the V segment lost 1 base, leaving 6 bases of the junction unmatched. Germline loops: CDR1 SQVTM, CDR2 ANQGSEA. CDR3 in DNA: TGCAGCGTTGAAGGACAGGGGTTCGGGGAGCAGTACTTC. Protein product: CSVEGQGFGEQYF.

This clonotype was counted ten times or more. This chain connects TRBV24-1 to TRBJ2-2; 7 positions agree with TRBD1. J gave up 4 bases and V 3 bases, and 10 bases lay outside the gene matches. CDR3 length: 17 amino acids. Germline CDR1 is KGHDR and CDR2 is SFDVKD. In DNA form, the CDR3 reads TGTGCCACCAGTGATGTACGGACAGGTTCTGCCACCGGGGAGCTGTTTTTT. This gives the protein CATSDVRTGSATGELFF.

This clonotype was seen many times. V and J are TRBV7-2 and TRBJ1-1; D remains ambiguous. Trimming left V 4 bases short and J 4 bases short, with 7 bases between. This CDR3 has 12 amino acids. Germline CDR1 is SGHTA and CDR2 is FQGNSA. This CDR3 reads CASSSRSTEAFF. CDR3 nucleotide sequence: TGTGCCAGCAGCTCTCGTAGCACTGAAGCTTTCTTT.

This clonotype has a count of ten or more. This rearrangement joins TRBV7-2 to TRBJ2-3; D unclear. Germline V gene lookup returns CDR1 SGHTA and CDR2 FQGNSA. This CDR3 region has 12 residues. V was cut by 5 bases and J by 5 bases, with 8 bases left in between. CDR3 amino acids: CASSPRLDTQYF. CDR3 nucleotide sequence: TGTGCCAGCAGCCCCAGGTTAGATACGCAGTATTTT. The full variable domain, in which reference TRBV7-2 and TRBJ2-3 provide the parts outside the CDR3, is GAGVSQSPSNKVTEKGKDVELRCDPISGHTALYWYRQSLGQGLEFLIYFQGNSAPDKSGLPSDRFSAERTGGSVSTLTIQRTQQEDSAVYLCASSPRLDTQYFGPGTRLTVL.

The rearrangement joins TRBV4-1 to TRBJ1-5; no clear D. Between the trimmed V and J ends, which lost 5 bases and 0 bases, there was a span of 11 bases. The CDR3 runs 15 residues. Germline CDR1 and CDR2: MGHRA and YSYEKL. The DNA for the CDR3 is TGCGCCAGCAGCGAATATACCAGTAGCAATCAGCCCCAGCATTTT. Translated: CASSEYTSSNQPQHF.

This clonotype came up a few times. The J gene is TRBJ1-1, the V gene TRBV9, with 9 bases identical to TRBD1. V lost 3 bases to trimming and J lost 5 bases; unmatched junction nucleotides: 8. This CDR3 has 15 amino acids. CDR1 SGDLS and CDR2 YYNGEE come from the germline V gene. This chain's CDR3 is CASSAGDRAGTEAFF. The CDR3 nucleotides are TGTGCCAGCAGCGCTGGGGACAGGGCAGGAACTGAAGCTTTCTTT.

There are a few counts of this clonotype. This chain joins TRBV20-1 and TRBJ2-7; 7 nucleotides agree with TRBD1. The CDR3 contains 15 residues. V shed 6 bases, J shed 3 bases, and the junction held 14 bases outside the gene matches. Germline V gene data show CDR1 as DFQATT and CDR2 as SNEGSKA (reference sequence). Here the CDR3 DNA reads TGCAGTGCCATCTTACTACGGACAGGTAGCTACGAGCAGTACTTC. Protein: CSAILLRTGSYEQYF.

In this sample, this clonotype turned up many times. This chain uses TRBV4-3 with TRBJ2-5, with D unclear. The CDR3 contains 15 residues. Trimming took 0 bases from V and 3 from J, leaving 11 bases between them. Germline loops: CDR1 LGHNA, CDR2 YSLEER. The DNA of the CDR3 is TGCGCCAGCAGCCAAGATGCCTCCAGGAAAGAGACCCAGTACTTC. This translates into CASSQDASRKETQYF.

This sequence joins TRBV7-9 and TRBJ2-1, with 10 bases matching TRBD2. This CDR3 is built from 16 residues. Looked up from germline, CDR1 is SEHNR and CDR2 is FQNEAQ (reference sequence). With 8 bases clipped from V and 6 bases from J, the junction kept 13 bases outside the gene matches. CDR3 amino acids: CASRNLAGEVGNEQFF. The CDR3 coding sequence is TGTGCCAGCCGTAATCTAGCGGGAGAGGTGGGCAATGAGCAGTTCTTC.

This clonotype was seen ten or more times. The chain combines TRBV6-2 or TRBV6-3 with TRBJ2-6; D might be TRBD1 or TRBD2, each matching 5 bases. Germline V gives CDR1 MNHEY, CDR2 SVGEGT. This CDR3 has 17 amino acids. V was trimmed by 5 bases and J by 4 bases, leaving 18 bases between them. CDR3 nucleotides: TGTGCCAGCAGTCCCCCTAGGGCAGGGAGCGGGGCCAACGTCCTGACTTTC. It is translated as CASSPPRAGSGANVLTF.

Many counts were recorded for this clonotype. The chain couples TRBV6-2 or TRBV6-3 to TRBJ2-3; 8 positions agree with TRBD1. Germline V gene sequence: CDR1 MNHEY, CDR2 SVGEGT. Trimming removed 0 bases from V and 4 bases from J; junction bases left unmatched: 9. The length of the CDR3 is 17 residues. This CDR3 reads CASSYSALRTGSDTQYF. The DNA for the CDR3 is TGTGCCAGCAGTTACTCAGCTCTGCGGACAGGGTCAGATACGCAGTATTTT.

This clonotype occurred many times. In nucleotides, the CDR3 is TGTGCCAGCAGTTTTGGCGGGATAGGAGGCTACACCTTC. As protein: CASSFGGIGGYTF. The chain recombines TRBV27 with TRBJ1-2, with D uncertain. With 3 bases removed from V and 8 bases from J, the gap between germline ends came to 13 bases. The germline gives CDR1 MNHEY, CDR2 SMNVEV (reference sequence). The CDR3 loop spans 13 amino acids.

This clonotype was seen repeatedly, ten times or more. The chain joins TRBV5-6 to TRBJ1-5; 7 bases map to TRBD1. This CDR3 spans 15 amino acids. Germline V gene sequence: CDR1 SGHDT, CDR2 YYEEEE. V was pared by 3 bases and J by 2 bases, with 5 bases of the junction left unmatched. The CDR3 DNA reads as TGTGCCAGCAGCTCGCACGGGACAGGCAATCAGCCCCAGCATTTT. Residues: CASSSHGTGNQPQHF.

This clonotype came up many times. The rearrangement uses TRBV6-5 and TRBJ2-7, with 8 bases identical to TRBD1. This CDR3 is 15 amino acids long. V was clipped by 5 bases and J by 3 bases; unmatched bases: 9. From germline, CDR1 is MNHEY and CDR2 SVGAGI. The CDR3 loop is CASSNRQGTHYEQYF. CDR3 sequence (DNA): TGTGCCAGCAGTAATAGACAGGGGACCCACTACGAGCAGTACTTC.

This clonotype was seen many times. The rearrangement joins TRBV7-9 to TRBJ2-2; D may match TRBD1 or TRBD2 (5 bases each). Germline CDR1 reads SEHNR; CDR2 reads FQNEAQ (reference sequence). The CDR3 runs to 13 residues. Trimming removed 4 bases at V and 7 bases at J, with 10 bases between. The CDR3 DNA sequence: TGTGCCAGCAGCTCGGGACGGAGCGGGGAGCTGTTTTTT. Translation: CASSSGRSGELFF.